The 28 T cell receptor beta chains below all came from one sample that was sequenced in a study of T cells in Graves' hyperthyroidism and ophthalmopathy (dated by TCRdb to between 2017 and 2020). Libraries came from multiplex PCR. The sequencer was an Illumina HiSeq 2000. TCR beta CDR3 regions were amplified from RNA transcripts. The TCR CDR3 was subjected to a first round of RT-PCR using the HTBI primer set and the Qiagen OneStep RT-PCR kit. In TCRdb, the public reads were trimmed at Q25 with fastp and aligned with MiXCR, with productive beta chains retained. Entries that share a CDR3 protein sequence are merged under the most common genes and DNA. The sample includes some 500,000 distinct CDR3 sequences, with 15% to 20% observed a single time. The leading ten clones occupy 25% to 35% of the sample. Specimen: blood. The receptors were sampled from a woman in her 30s with Graves' ophthalmopathy.

This clonotype was seen more than once but under ten times. This chain joins TRBV7-3 and TRBJ2-5, with D perhaps matching TRBD2 (6 bases). The germline V gene has CDR1 SGHTA and CDR2 FQGTGA. The CDR3 has 14 residues. V lost 5 bases, J lost 5 bases, and 15 bases lay in between. The CDR3 sequence is CASSLLASGETQYF. Written as DNA, the CDR3 is TGTGCCAGCAGCCTACTAGCCTCCGGGGAGACCCAGTACTTC.

This clonotype was observed a handful of times. CDR3 bases: TGTGCCAGCAGTTACTCGGGTGCTGGGAAAATATACGAGCAGTACTTC. Its translation is CASSYSGAGKIYEQYF. The chain recombines TRBV6-5 with TRBJ2-7; D unresolved. There are 16 residues in the CDR3. With 0 bases removed from V and 4 bases from J, the gap between germline ends came to 16 bases. Germline CDR1 and CDR2: MNHEY and SVGAGI.

The chain uses TRBV6-1 and TRBJ1-1; TRBD1 is a possible D gene (6 bases). The germline V gene encodes CDR1 MNHNS and CDR2 SASEGT. Trimming shortened V by 3 bases and J by 4 bases, and 9 bases separated the two germline ends. CDR3 length equals 13 residues. Here the CDR3 reads CASSEGAGTEAFF. CDR3 nucleotides: TGTGCCAGCAGTGAGGGGGCTGGCACTGAAGCTTTCTTT.

This chain joins TRBV2 and TRBJ2-1; 12 positions agree with TRBD2. This CDR3 spans 18 amino acids. V was pared by 11 bases and J by 0 bases, with 14 bases of the junction left unmatched. The germline gives CDR1 SNHLY, CDR2 FYNNEI. The CDR3 protein is CASMPGLAGLSSYNEQFF. The CDR3 nucleotides are TGTGCCTCCATGCCGGGACTAGCGGGTCTAAGCTCCTACAATGAGCAGTTCTTC.

At least ten counts were recorded for this clonotype. V is TRBV12-3 or TRBV12-4 and J is TRBJ2-5; TRBD2 agrees at 8 bases. The CDR3 has 11 residues. The V segment lost 10 bases and the J segment 5 bases; nucleotides outside the gene matches: 3. The CDR3 protein is CATLAVETQYF. The CDR3 DNA is TGTGCCACACTAGCGGTGGAGACCCAGTACTTC.

V gene TRBV28 combines with J gene TRBJ2-2; TRBD2 agrees at 11 bases. The trim removed 7 bases at V and 7 bases at J, leaving 5 bases unmatched. The CDR3 is 14 amino acids. From germline, CDR1 is MDHEN and CDR2 SYDVKM. The CDR3 DNA reads TGTGCCAGCACCGCGGGACTAGCGGTCGGGGAGCTGTTTTTT. Translating gives CASTAGLAVGELFF.

The genes are TRBV19 and TRBJ1-5, with TRBD1 matching 9 bases. Germline CDR1 reads LNHDA; CDR2 reads SQIVND (reference sequence). CDR3 length: 16 residues. J was trimmed by 4 bases and V by 1 base; bases with no gene match: 5. CDR3 loop: CASSIVGTGRNQPQHF. CDR3 sequence (DNA): TGTGCCAGTAGTATAGTGGGGACAGGGCGGAATCAGCCCCAGCATTTT.

The CDR3 DNA is TGTGCCAGCACCACACACCCGAACACCGGGGAGCTGTTTTTT. Translated, it gives CASTTHPNTGELFF. This chain uses TRBV4-2 with TRBJ2-2, with D unclear. This CDR3 has 14 residues. Trimming removed 7 bases at V and 0 bases at J, with 9 bases between. Germline CDR1 reads LGHNA; CDR2 reads YNFKEQ.

This clonotype was recorded many times. The rearrangement joins TRBV11-2 to TRBJ2-5; D unclear. V was pared by 3 bases and J by 0 bases, with 5 bases between. The germline V gene has CDR1 SGHAT and CDR2 FQNNGV. The CDR3 has 13 amino acids. The CDR3 DNA is TGTGCCAGCAGCTTGAGGTACCAAGAGACCCAGTACTTC. It is translated as CASSLRYQETQYF.

This clonotype has only a few counts. The J gene is TRBJ2-2, the V gene TRBV7-9; the match to TRBD1 covers 10 bases. This CDR3 is 13 amino acids long. The ends lost 6 bases at V and 8 bases at J; junction bases unmatched: 3. Per the germline V gene, CDR1 is SEHNR and CDR2 is FQNEAQ (reference sequence). Written as DNA, the CDR3 is TGTGCCAGCAGGACAGGGGGCGCGGGGGAGCTGTTTTTT. This codes for CASRTGGAGELFF. Looking up the rest from reference TRBV7-9 and TRBJ2-2 gives the full variable domain: DTGVSQNPRHKITKRGQNVTFRCDPISEHNRLYWYRQTLGQGPEFLTYFQNEAQLEKSRLLSDRFSAERPKGSFSTLEIQRTEQGDSAMYLCASRTGGAGELFFGEGSRLTVL.

This clonotype appeared many times. The chain couples TRBV7-9 to TRBJ2-1; D is undetermined. Looked up from germline, CDR1 is SEHNR and CDR2 is FQNEAQ (reference sequence). V lost 7 bases to trimming and J lost 8 bases, with 9 bases between them. The CDR3 length is 11 residues. This CDR3 is CASTGVDEQFF. DNA of the CDR3: TGTGCCAGCACTGGGGTCGATGAGCAGTTCTTC.

This chain links TRBV20-1 with TRBJ1-1, with D hard to call. The CDR3 spans 13 residues. V lost 4 bases and J lost 8, with 17 bases in between. Germline V CDR1 and CDR2: DFQATT, SNEGSKA (reference sequence). CDR3 coding DNA: TGCAGTGCTACAGGCAGACCGACCGCCGAAGCTTTCTTT. Its translation is CSATGRPTAEAFF.

This clonotype has a handful of counts. V gene TRBV20-1 combines with J gene TRBJ1-4, with TRBD1 matching over 7 bases. V was clipped by 6 bases and J by 8 bases; unmatched bases: 9. CDR1 is DFQATT, CDR2 SNEGSKA, per germline (reference sequence). This CDR3 contains 13 residues. The chain's CDR3 is CSAEGQSREKLFF. The CDR3 DNA sequence: TGCAGTGCAGAGGGACAGAGTCGGGAAAAACTGTTTTTT.

The chain carries TRBV11-2 and TRBJ2-7; the D is unclear. CDR1 is SGHAT, CDR2 FQNNGV, per germline. V lost 3 bases and J lost 5, with 11 bases in between. CDR3 length: 13 amino acids. CDR3 sequence (DNA): TGTGCCAGCAGCTTTGACTTAAGGGACGAGCAGTACTTC. This translates into CASSFDLRDEQYF.

As DNA, the CDR3 is TGTGCCAGCAGCCTAAACCGGGACGGAGTAGAGACCCAGTACTTC. Amino acid sequence: CASSLNRDGVETQYF. The rearrangement joins TRBV7-2 to TRBJ2-5; D may match TRBD1 or TRBD2 (5 bases each). Trimming removed 5 bases at V and 4 bases at J, with 17 bases between. In germline, CDR1 is SGHTA, CDR2 FQGNSA. The CDR3 runs 15 residues.

This clonotype was recorded a few times. The chain links TRBV5-1 to TRBJ2-3; the D gene is possibly TRBD2 (5 bases). The V gene lost 7 bases and the J gene lost 5 bases, with 20 bases spanning the gap. This CDR3 has 15 residues. CDR1 is SGHRS and CDR2 is YFSETQ in the germline V gene. The CDR3 DNA reads as TGCGCCAGCGGTTCCACTCTGGTAGGAGGAGATACGCAGTATTTT. This encodes CASGSTLVGGDTQYF.

Many counts were recorded for this clonotype. The rearrangement links TRBV3-1 to TRBJ1-1; 7 bases align to TRBD1. The junction had 4 bases not matched to a gene; V was cut back by 1 base and J by 5 bases. Germline V gene data show CDR1 as LGHDT and CDR2 as YNNKEL (reference sequence). This CDR3 comprises 14 residues. DNA of the CDR3: TGTGCCAGCAGCCAAGTGAGCAGGGGGACTGAAGCTTTCTTT. Amino acids: CASSQVSRGTEAFF.

The V and J genes are TRBV18 and TRBJ1-6; unclear D gene. CDR3 length: 17 amino acids. V gave up 3 bases and J gave up 0 bases, with 12 bases separating them. Germline V gene sequence: CDR1 KGHSH, CDR2 LQKENI. The CDR3 bases are TGTGCCAGCTCACCGGGAGGTTCGAGCTCCTATAATTCACCCCTCCACTTT. Amino acid sequence: CASSPGGSSSYNSPLHF.

The gene calls are TRBV9 and TRBJ2-3, with 14 bases that match TRBD2. V was clipped by 3 bases and J by 2 bases; unmatched bases: 8. Germline V gene sequence: CDR1 SGDLS, CDR2 YYNGEE. The CDR3 totals 18 residues. This CDR3 reads CASSAGTSGSEITDTQYF. In DNA form, the CDR3 reads TGTGCCAGCAGCGCCGGGACTAGCGGGAGTGAGATCACAGATACGCAGTATTTT.

The chain couples TRBV12-3 or TRBV12-4 to TRBJ2-1; tentative D call: TRBD1 (6 bases). CDR3 length: 12 amino acids. The V end lost 6 bases, the J end lost 9 bases, and 12 bases lay between the germline ends. The CDR3 protein is CASRGAGSEQFF. In nucleotides, the CDR3 is TGTGCCAGCAGGGGGGCAGGGAGTGAGCAGTTCTTC.

This clonotype was seen repeatedly, ten times or more. The CDR3 DNA reads TGTGCCAGCAGGTTGGGCAATCAGCCCCAGCATTTT. Its translation is CASRLGNQPQHF. The chain links TRBV7-2 to TRBJ1-5, with D uncertain. Germline CDR1 SGHTA, CDR2 FQGNSA. The germline V and J ends were trimmed by 6 bases and 2 bases, with 5 bases remaining between them. This CDR3 has 12 amino acids.

This clonotype occurred a few times. J is TRBJ2-7 and V is TRBV20-1; unclear D gene. The germline V gene has CDR1 DFQATT and CDR2 SNEGSKA (reference sequence). The V gene lost 3 bases and the J gene lost 4 bases, with 13 bases spanning the gap. The CDR3 runs 13 residues. CDR3 in amino acids: CSARAPLEYEQYF. Written as DNA, the CDR3 is TGCAGTGCTAGGGCCCCGCTAGAATACGAGCAGTACTTC.

The J gene is TRBJ1-1, the V gene TRBV20-1; the D gene is possibly TRBD1 (6 bases). Trimming pared 4 bases from V and 0 bases from J, leaving 15 bases between. The CDR3 contains 15 residues. Germline values: CDR1 DFQATT, CDR2 SNEGSKA (reference sequence). Here the CDR3 DNA reads TGCAGTGCTACCAGATGGGGGCCGATGAACACTGAAGCTTTCTTT. Translated, it gives CSATRWGPMNTEAFF.

The chain combines TRBV5-1 with TRBJ2-1, with D unresolved. From germline, CDR1 is SGHRS and CDR2 YFSETQ. The ends were cut back, 6 bases at V and 4 bases at J, with 11 bases in the middle. This CDR3 contains 13 residues. The CDR3 here is CASTSTPYNEQFF. DNA of the CDR3: TGCGCCAGCACATCAACTCCGTACAATGAGCAGTTCTTC.

V and J are TRBV7-2 and TRBJ2-1, with 12 bases matching TRBD2. J lost 13 bases, V lost 4 bases, and 8 bases had no gene match. The CDR3 consists of 14 residues. Germline assignment: CDR1 SGHTA and CDR2 FQGNSA. Here the CDR3 reads CASSYQLAGGGQFF. CDR3 DNA: TGTGCCAGCAGCTACCAACTAGCGGGAGGTGGACAGTTCTTC. Full variable domain (missing parts from reference TRBV7-2 and TRBJ2-1): GAGVSQSPSNKVTEKGKDVELRCDPISGHTALYWYRQSLGQGLEFLIYFQGNSAPDKSGLPSDRFSAERTGGSVSTLTIQRTQQEDSAVYLCASSYQLAGGGQFFGPGTRLTVL.

This clonotype came up many times. This chain uses TRBV11-2 with TRBJ2-7, with 8 bases matching TRBD2. This CDR3 is built from 16 residues. V shed 2 bases, J shed 6 bases, and the junction held 12 bases outside the gene matches. Germline V CDR1 and CDR2: SGHAT, FQNNGV. The CDR3 sequence is CASSLLAGLLRGEQYF. In nucleotides, the CDR3 is TGTGCCAGCAGCTTACTAGCGGGTCTCCTCCGGGGCGAGCAGTACTTC.

The chain employs TRBV6-1 and TRBJ1-5; D uncertain. Per germline, CDR1 MNHNS and CDR2 SASEGT. This CDR3 region has 14 residues. V was clipped by 10 bases and J by 3 bases, with 16 bases between them. The CDR3 region is CAISLGRSNQPQHF. The DNA for the CDR3 is TGTGCCATCAGCCTCGGACGGTCCAATCAGCCCCAGCATTTT.

This clonotype turned up a few times. The chain carries TRBV18 and TRBJ1-1; 9 bases are shared with TRBD1. V trimming: 4 bases; J trimming: 1 base; junction bases outside the gene matches: 7. Germline-derived CDR1 and CDR2 are KGHSH and LQKENI. This CDR3 region has 16 residues. In DNA form, the CDR3 reads TGTGCCAGCTCACAAAATACGGGACAGGGGAACACTGAAGCTTTCTTT. Protein product: CASSQNTGQGNTEAFF.